The present TCR beta chain was sequenced within a study of T cell responses to AZD1222 COVID-19 vaccine. About the research overall: Analyses pooled second doses at about 4 or about 12 weeks.

Worth noting for this clone: The antigen is unknown.

Study-level results: No day 14 peak samples; only post-peak repertoires were characterized.

The CDR3 is 14 amino acids. V was shortened by 5 bases and J by 3 bases, with 8 bases between the two germline ends. Germline V CDR1 and CDR2: SNHLY, FYNNEI. Data came from immunoSEQ multiplex PCR; TCRdb stores just in-frame clones and leaves some out. The sample contains 100,000 or so clones, 87% of which appear only once. Sequenced material: peripheral blood, taken on day 0 of AZD1222 vaccination. The clonotype was recovered from an adult in good health. This rearrangement joins TRBV2 to TRBJ1-6, with D uncertain. CDR3 DNA sequence: TGTGCCAGCAGTCAGTCAGACTATAATTCACCCCTCCACTTT. Encoded protein: CASSQSDYNSPLHF.